This TCR beta chain was identified in a study of regulatory T cells in long-lasting Graves disease. Across the study: It was over 5 years of antithyroid drugs, with positive TSH receptor antibodies, that meant persistent Graves' disease.

For TCR beta, libraries came from iRepertoire HTBI primers and Arm-PCR of CDR3 regions. TCRdb re-derived calls from the multiplex PCR reads in MiXCR, one entry per CDR3 protein. In the table there are a few hundred thousand distinct CDR3 sequences, under 25% of which are singletons. The time point is: persistent/refractory GD, antithyroid drugs over 5 years with positive TRAb. PBMCs provided the RNA from which the TCR library was made. The patients were enrolled through endocrinology in Xi'an, China. The V end lost 1 base, the J end lost 4 bases, and 13 bases lay between the germline ends. The CDR3 covers 15 residues. Germline-derived CDR1 and CDR2 are SGHAT and FQNNGV. The table lists this clonotype with many counts.

The sequencing here drew on peripheral blood mononuclear cells (PBMCs), taken when the disease was refractory, from a patient treated with antithyroid drugs. This TCR came from a female donor with Graves disease. V and J are TRBV11-2 and TRBJ2-5; a weak D match, TRBD2 (5 bases). As DNA, the CDR3 is TGTGCCAGCAGCTTAGTTGGCGGAGCGGCAGAGACCCAGTACTTC. Its protein product is CASSLVGGAAETQYF.